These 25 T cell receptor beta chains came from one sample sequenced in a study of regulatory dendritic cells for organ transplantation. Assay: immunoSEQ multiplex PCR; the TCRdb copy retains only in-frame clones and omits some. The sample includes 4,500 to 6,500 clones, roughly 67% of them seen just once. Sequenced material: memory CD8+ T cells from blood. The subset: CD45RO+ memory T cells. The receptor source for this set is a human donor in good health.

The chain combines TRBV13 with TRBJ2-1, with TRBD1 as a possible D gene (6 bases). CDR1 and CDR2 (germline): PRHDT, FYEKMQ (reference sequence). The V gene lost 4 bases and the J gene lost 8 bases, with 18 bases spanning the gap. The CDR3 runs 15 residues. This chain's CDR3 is CASSSLQQGSHEQFF. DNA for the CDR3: TGTGCCAGCAGCTCATTACAACAGGGTTCCCATGAGCAGTTCTTC.

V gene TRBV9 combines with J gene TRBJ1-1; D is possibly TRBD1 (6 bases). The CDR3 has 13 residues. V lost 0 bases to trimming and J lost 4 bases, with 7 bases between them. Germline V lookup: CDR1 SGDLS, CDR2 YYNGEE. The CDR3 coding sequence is TGTGCCAGCAGCGTAGGGACAGCCACTGAAGCTTTCTTT. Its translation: CASSVGTATEAFF. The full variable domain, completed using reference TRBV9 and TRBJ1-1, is DSGVTQTPKHLITATGQRVTLRCSPRSGDLSVYWYQQSLDQGLQFLIQYYNGEERAKGNILERFSAQQFPDLHSELNLSSLELGDSALYFCASSVGTATEAFFGQGTRLTVV.

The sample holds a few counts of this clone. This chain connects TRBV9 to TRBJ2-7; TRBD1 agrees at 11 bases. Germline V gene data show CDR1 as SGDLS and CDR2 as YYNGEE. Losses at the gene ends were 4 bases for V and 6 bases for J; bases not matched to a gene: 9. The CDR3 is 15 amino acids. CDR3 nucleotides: TGTGCCAGCAGCACTGCCGGGACAGGGGGTGCCGAGCAGTACTTC. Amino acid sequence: CASSTAGTGGAEQYF. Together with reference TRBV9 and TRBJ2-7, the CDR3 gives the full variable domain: DSGVTQTPKHLITATGQRVTLRCSPRSGDLSVYWYQQSLDQGLQFLIQYYNGEERAKGNILERFSAQQFPDLHSELNLSSLELGDSALYFCASSTAGTGGAEQYFGPGTRLTVT.

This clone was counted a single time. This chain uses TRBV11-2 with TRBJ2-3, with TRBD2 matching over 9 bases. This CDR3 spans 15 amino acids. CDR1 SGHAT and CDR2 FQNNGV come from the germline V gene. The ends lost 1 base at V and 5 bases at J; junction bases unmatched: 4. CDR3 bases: TGTGCCAGCAGCTTAGTAGCGGGGGTTTTAGATACGCAGTATTTT. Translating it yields CASSLVAGVLDTQYF.

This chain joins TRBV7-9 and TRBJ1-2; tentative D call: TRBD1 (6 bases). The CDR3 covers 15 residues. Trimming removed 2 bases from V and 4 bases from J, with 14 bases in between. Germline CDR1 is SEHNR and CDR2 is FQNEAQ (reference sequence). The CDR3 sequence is CASSLTDRRSYGYTF. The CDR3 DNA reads TGTGCCAGCAGCTTAACCGACAGGCGGTCCTATGGCTACACCTTC.

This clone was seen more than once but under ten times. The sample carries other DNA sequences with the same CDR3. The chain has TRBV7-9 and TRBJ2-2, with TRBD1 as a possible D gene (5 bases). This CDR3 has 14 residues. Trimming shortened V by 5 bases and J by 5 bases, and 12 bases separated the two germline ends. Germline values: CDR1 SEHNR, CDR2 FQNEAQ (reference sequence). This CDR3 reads CASSQTPGTGELFF. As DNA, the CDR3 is TGTGCCAGCAGCCAGACACCAGGGACCGGGGAGCTGTTTTTT.

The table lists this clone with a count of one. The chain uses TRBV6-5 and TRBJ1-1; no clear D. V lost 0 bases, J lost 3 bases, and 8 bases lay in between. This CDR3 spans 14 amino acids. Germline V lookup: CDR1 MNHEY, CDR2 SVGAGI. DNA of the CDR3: TGTGCCAGCAGTTACTCGTCGGCGGACACTGAAGCTTTCTTT. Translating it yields CASSYSSADTEAFF.

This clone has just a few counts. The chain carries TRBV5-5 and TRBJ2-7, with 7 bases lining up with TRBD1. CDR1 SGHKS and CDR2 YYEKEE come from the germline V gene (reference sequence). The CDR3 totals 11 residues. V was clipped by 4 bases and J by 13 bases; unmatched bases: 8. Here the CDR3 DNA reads TGTGCCAGCAGCGATGCCGGGACAGCCTACTTC. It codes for CASSDAGTAYF. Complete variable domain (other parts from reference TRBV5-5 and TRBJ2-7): DAGVTQSPTHLIKTRGQQVTLRCSPISGHKSVSWYQQVLGQGPQFIFQYYEKEERGRGNFPDRFSARQFPNYSSELNVNALLLGDSALYLCASSDAGTAYFGPGTRLTVT.

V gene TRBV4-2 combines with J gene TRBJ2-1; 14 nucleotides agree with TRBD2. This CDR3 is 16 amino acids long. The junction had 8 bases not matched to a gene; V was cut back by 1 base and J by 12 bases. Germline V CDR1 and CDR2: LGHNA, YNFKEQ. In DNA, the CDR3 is TGTGCCAGCAGCCAAGTGACTAGCGGGGGGGCCGACGGGCAGTTCTTC. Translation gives CASSQVTSGGADGQFF.

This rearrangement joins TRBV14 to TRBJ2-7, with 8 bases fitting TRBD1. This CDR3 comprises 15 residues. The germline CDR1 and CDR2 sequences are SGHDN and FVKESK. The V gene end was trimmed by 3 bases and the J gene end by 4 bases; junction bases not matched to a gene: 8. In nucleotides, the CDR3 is TGTGCCAGCAGCCAGGAGACAGGGGTATGGTACGAGCAGTACTTC. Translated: CASSQETGVWYEQYF.

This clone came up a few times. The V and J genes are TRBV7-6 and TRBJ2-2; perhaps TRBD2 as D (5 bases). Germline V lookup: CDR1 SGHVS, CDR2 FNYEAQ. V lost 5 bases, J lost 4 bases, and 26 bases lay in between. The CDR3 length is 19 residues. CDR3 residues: CASSPRGPGLVGLTGELFF. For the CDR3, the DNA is TGTGCCAGCAGCCCCCGGGGTCCGGGTTTGGTAGGACTCACCGGGGAGCTGTTTTTT.

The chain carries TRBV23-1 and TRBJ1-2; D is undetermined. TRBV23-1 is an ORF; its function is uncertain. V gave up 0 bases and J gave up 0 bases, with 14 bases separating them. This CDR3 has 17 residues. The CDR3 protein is CASSQSWVAAPNYGYTF. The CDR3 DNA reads TGCGCCAGCAGTCAATCGTGGGTGGCAGCGCCTAACTATGGCTACACCTTC.

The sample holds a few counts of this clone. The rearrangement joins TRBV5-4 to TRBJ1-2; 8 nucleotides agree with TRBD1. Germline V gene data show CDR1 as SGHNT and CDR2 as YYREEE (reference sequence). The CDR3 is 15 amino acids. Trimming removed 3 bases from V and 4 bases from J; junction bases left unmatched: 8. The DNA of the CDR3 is TGTGCCAGCAGCTCTTGGACAGGGCCAATCTATGGCTACACCTTC. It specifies CASSSWTGPIYGYTF.

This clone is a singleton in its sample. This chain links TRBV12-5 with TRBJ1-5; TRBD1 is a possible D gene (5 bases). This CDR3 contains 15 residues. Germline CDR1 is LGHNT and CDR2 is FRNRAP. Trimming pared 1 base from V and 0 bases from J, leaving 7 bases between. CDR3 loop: CASGLARASNQPQHF. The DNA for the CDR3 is TGTGCTAGTGGTTTGGCCAGGGCTAGCAATCAGCCCCAGCATTTT.

Written as DNA, the CDR3 is TGTGCCATCAGCCCGACTAGCGGGGGCTACGAGCAGTACTTC. This gives the protein CAISPTSGGYEQYF. The gene calls are TRBV6-1 and TRBJ2-7; 12 bases agree with TRBD2. The germline gives CDR1 MNHNS, CDR2 SASEGT. The V gene end was trimmed by 10 bases and the J gene end by 3 bases; junction bases not matched to a gene: 7. The CDR3 runs 14 residues.

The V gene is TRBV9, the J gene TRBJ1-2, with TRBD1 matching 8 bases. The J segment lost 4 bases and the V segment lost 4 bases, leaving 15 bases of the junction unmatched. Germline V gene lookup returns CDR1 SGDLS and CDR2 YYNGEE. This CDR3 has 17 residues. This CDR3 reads CASSSSLAQGAFYGYTF. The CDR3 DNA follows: TGTGCCAGCAGCTCCAGTCTGGCGCAGGGGGCTTTCTATGGCTACACCTTC.

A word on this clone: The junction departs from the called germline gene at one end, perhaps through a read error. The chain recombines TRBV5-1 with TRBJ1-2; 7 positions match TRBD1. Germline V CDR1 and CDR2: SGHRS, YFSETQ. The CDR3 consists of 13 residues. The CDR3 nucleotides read TGTGCCAGCAGCTCTACAGGGGTACATGGCTACACCTTC. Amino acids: CASSSTGVHGYTF. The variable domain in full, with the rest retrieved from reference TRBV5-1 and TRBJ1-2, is KAGVTQTPRYLIKTRGQQVTLSCSPISGHRSVSWYQQTPGQGLQFLFEYFSETQRNKGNFPGRFSGRQFSNSRSEMNVSTLELGDSALYLCASSSTGVHGYTFGSGTRLTVV.

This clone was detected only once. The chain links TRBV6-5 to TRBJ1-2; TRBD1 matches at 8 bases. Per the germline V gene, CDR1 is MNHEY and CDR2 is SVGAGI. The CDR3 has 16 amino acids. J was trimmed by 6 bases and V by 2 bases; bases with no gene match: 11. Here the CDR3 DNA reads TGTGCCAGCAGTTACCAAAACCGGGACAGGTTCGATGGCTACACCTTC. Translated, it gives CASSYQNRDRFDGYTF.

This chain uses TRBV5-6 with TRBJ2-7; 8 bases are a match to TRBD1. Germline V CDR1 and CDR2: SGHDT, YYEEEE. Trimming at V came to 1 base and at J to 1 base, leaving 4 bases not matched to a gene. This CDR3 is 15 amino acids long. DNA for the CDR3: TGTGCCAGCAGCTTGCGGGACAGGCGTTCCTACGAGCAGTACTTC. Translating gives CASSLRDRRSYEQYF.

This CDR3 is CASSEWTGGNEQFF. The CDR3 nucleotides read TGTGCCAGCAGTGAGTGGACAGGGGGCAATGAGCAGTTCTTC. The chain is built from TRBV2 and TRBJ2-1; TRBD1 aligns across 10 bases. Looked up from germline, CDR1 is SNHLY and CDR2 is FYNNEI. The CDR3 length is 14 residues. V lost 3 bases, J lost 6 bases, and 2 bases stayed unmatched.

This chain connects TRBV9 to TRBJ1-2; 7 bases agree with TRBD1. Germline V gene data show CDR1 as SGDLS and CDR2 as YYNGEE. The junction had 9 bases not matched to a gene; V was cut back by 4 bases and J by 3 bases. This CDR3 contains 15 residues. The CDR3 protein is CASSRTDRPDYGYTF. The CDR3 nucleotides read TGTGCCAGCAGCAGAACGGACAGGCCAGACTATGGCTACACCTTC.

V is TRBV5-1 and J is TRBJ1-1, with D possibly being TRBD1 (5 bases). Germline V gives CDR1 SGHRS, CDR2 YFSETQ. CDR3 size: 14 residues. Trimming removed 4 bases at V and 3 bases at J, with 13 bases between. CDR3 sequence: CASSPAGGYTEAFF. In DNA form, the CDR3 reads TGCGCCAGCAGCCCCGCTGGGGGGTACACTGAAGCTTTCTTT.

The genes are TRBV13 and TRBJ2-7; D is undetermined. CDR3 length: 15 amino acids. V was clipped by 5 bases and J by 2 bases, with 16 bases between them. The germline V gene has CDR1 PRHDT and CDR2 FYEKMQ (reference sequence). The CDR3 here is CASSTPRSGAYEQYF. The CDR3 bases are TGTGCCAGCAGCACCCCTCGGTCCGGAGCCTACGAGCAGTACTTC. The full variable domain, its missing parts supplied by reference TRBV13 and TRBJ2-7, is AAGVIQSPRHLIKEKRETATLKCYPIPRHDTVYWYQQGPGQDPQFLISFYEKMQSDKGSIPDRFSAQQFSDYHSELNMSSLELGDSALYFCASSTPRSGAYEQYFGPGTRLTVT.

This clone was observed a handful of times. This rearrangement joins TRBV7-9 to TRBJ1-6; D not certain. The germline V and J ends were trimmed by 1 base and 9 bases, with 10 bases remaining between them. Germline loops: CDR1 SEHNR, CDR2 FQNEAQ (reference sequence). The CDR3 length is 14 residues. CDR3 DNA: TGTGCCAGCAGCTTAGTGTTAGAGGGTTCACCCCTCCACTTT. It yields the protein CASSLVLEGSPLHF.

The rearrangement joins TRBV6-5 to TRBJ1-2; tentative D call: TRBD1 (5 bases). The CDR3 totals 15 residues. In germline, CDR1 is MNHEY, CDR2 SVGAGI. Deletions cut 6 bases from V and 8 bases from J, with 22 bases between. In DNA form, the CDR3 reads TGTGCCAGCAGCCTCTCGGGGGATTCGGTGCAAGGCTACACCTTC. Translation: CASSLSGDSVQGYTF.